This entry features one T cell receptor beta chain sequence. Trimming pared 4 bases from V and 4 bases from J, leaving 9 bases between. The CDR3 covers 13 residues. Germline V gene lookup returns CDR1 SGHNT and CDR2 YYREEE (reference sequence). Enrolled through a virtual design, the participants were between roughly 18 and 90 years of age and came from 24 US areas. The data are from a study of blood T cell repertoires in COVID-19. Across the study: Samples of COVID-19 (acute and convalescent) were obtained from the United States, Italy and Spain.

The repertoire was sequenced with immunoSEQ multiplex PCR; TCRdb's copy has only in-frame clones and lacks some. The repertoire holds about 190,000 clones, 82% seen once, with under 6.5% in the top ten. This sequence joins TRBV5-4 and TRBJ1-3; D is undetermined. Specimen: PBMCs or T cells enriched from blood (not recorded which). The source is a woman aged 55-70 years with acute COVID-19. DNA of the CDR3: TGTGCCAGCAGCGTCCCCCGGGGAAACACCATATATTTT. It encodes CASSVPRGNTIYF.